A single sample is the source of the 10 T cell receptor beta chains below, sequenced in a study of shared clonotypes between healthy human individuals. Assay: immunoSEQ multiplex PCR; the TCRdb copy retains only in-frame clones and omits some. The table shows around 2,000,000 clones, with about 95% occurring only once. Positively selected for CCR7, the CD45RO-negative cells used as naive CD8 cells excluded terminally differentiated effector memory CD45RA+ cells. The sequenced sample was naive CD8+ T cells sorted from blood. These receptors all stem from a man in his late teens or twenties in good health.

This chain links TRBV29-1 with TRBJ2-7; D possibly corresponds to TRBD2 (6 bases). The CDR3 is 11 residues long. Germline CDR1 reads SQVTM; CDR2 reads ANQGSEA. V lost 4 bases and J 7 bases, leaving 11 bases between the germline ends. The CDR3 region is CSVGAGQEQYF. DNA for the CDR3: TGCAGCGTTGGGGCGGGGCAAGAGCAGTACTTC.

The chain couples TRBV6-5 to TRBJ1-2; 8 nucleotides line up with TRBD1. J was trimmed by 0 bases and V by 2 bases; bases with no gene match: 5. Germline CDR1 is MNHEY and CDR2 is SVGAGI. This CDR3 spans 16 amino acids. CDR3 sequence reads: CASSYGEDRANYGYTF. CDR3 bases: TGTGCCAGCAGTTACGGAGAGGACAGGGCTAACTATGGCTACACCTTC.

The chain uses TRBV5-6 and TRBJ2-7, with 9 bases aligning to TRBD1. V dropped 3 bases and J dropped 4; count of bases not matched to a gene: 8. Germline lookup yields CDR1 SGHDT and CDR2 YYEEEE. CDR3 length equals 15 residues. The CDR3 nucleotides are TGTGCCAGCAGCTCGGGACAGGGTATCCGGTACGAGCAGTACTTC. It encodes CASSSGQGIRYEQYF.

J is TRBJ2-7 and V is TRBV7-6; D call uncertain. Deletions cut 5 bases from V and 0 bases from J, with 8 bases between. The CDR3 loop spans 13 amino acids. Germline V lookup: CDR1 SGHVS, CDR2 FNYEAQ. The CDR3 DNA is TGTGCCAGCAGCCCTAGAAGCTCCTACGAGCAGTACTTC. Protein product: CASSPRSSYEQYF.

The chain has TRBV7-8 and TRBJ1-6; 7 bases line up with TRBD1. CDR3 size: 18 residues. Germline V gives CDR1 SGHVS, CDR2 FQNEAQ. J gave up 9 bases and V 2 bases, and 16 bases lay outside the gene matches. In DNA form, the CDR3 reads TGTGCCAGCAGCTTAACCTTCCGGGACAGCAAACACGGTTCACCCCTCCACTTT. Translation: CASSLTFRDSKHGSPLHF.

The chain joins TRBV5-6 to TRBJ1-4; D remains ambiguous. CDR3 length equals 14 residues. CDR1 and CDR2 from the germline V gene are SGHDT and YYEEEE. V lost 4 bases, J lost 5 bases, and 12 bases lay in between. In DNA form, the CDR3 reads TGTGCCAGCAGCCAATGGGGAACCAATGAAAAACTGTTTTTT. Encoded protein: CASSQWGTNEKLFF.

The chain has TRBV9 and TRBJ2-7; 7 positions match TRBD2. The germline CDR1 and CDR2 sequences are SGDLS and YYNGEE. The CDR3 is 15 amino acids. V lost 3 bases to trimming and J lost 2 bases; unmatched junction nucleotides: 8. CDR3 nucleotide sequence: TGTGCCAGCAGCGCATCACCGGGACTACCCTACGAGCAGTACTTC. It translates to CASSASPGLPYEQYF. The whole variable domain, remainder taken from reference TRBV9 and TRBJ2-7, is DSGVTQTPKHLITATGQRVTLRCSPRSGDLSVYWYQQSLDQGLQFLIQYYNGEERAKGNILERFSAQQFPDLHSELNLSSLELGDSALYFCASSASPGLPYEQYFGPGTRLTVT.

The genes are TRBV6-6 and TRBJ2-1, with D hard to call. Trimming removed 5 bases from V and 7 bases from J, with 6 bases in between. Looked up from germline, CDR1 is MNHNY and CDR2 is SVGAGI (reference sequence). CDR3 length equals 11 residues. CDR3 in amino acids: CASSGQNEQFF. The CDR3 nucleotides are TGTGCCAGCAGTGGCCAAAATGAGCAGTTCTTC.

The chain employs TRBV7-8 and TRBJ2-4; D uncertain. The CDR3 runs to 17 residues. Trimming cost V 3 bases and J 0 bases, with 15 bases left between them. Germline V gene lookup returns CDR1 SGHVS and CDR2 FQNEAQ. The CDR3 bases are TGTGCCAGCAGCTTTCAGACCGCGCTCCTAGCCAAAAACATTCAGTACTTC. Its protein product is CASSFQTALLAKNIQYF.

Only a few counts were recorded for this clone. The gene calls are TRBV9 and TRBJ1-1, with 8 bases fitting TRBD1. In germline, CDR1 is SGDLS, CDR2 YYNGEE. Trimming removed 3 bases from V and 1 base from J; junction bases left unmatched: 5. The CDR3 totals 15 residues. CDR3 sequence (DNA): TGTGCCAGCAGCGCCTCAGGGGGCGAGAACACTGAAGCTTTCTTT. Translating gives CASSASGGENTEAFF.